These 14 T cell receptor beta chains share one sample of origin, sequenced in a study of CD8+CD57+ T cells in acquired aplastic anemia (dated by TCRdb to 2016 to 2019). Patients chosen for sequencing had shown expansion of CD8+CD57+ cells by flow cytometry. Sequencer: Illumina HiSeq 2000. Genomic DNA served as template for TCR beta VDJ combination and CDR3 sequence profiling. TCRdb ran its own pipeline on the public reads, namely fastp trimming at Q25 and MiXCR clone calling, and kept in-frame beta chains. Rows are unified per CDR3 protein, each entry keeping the most common DNA and genes. The sample contains about 150,000 distinct CDR3 sequences, over 50% of them found a single time. The biggest ten clones account for about 12% of the sample. The sample taken for sequencing was sorted CD4+, CD8+, or CD8+CD57+ T cells (not recorded which) from PBMCs. The receptors shown here come from a human donor with aplastic anemia.

The V gene is TRBV29-1, the J gene TRBJ2-7, with 7 bases identical to TRBD1. Per the germline V gene, CDR1 is SQVTM and CDR2 is ANQGSEA. CDR3 size: 14 residues. Unmatched junction bases numbered 10, after V lost 8 bases and J lost 0 bases. The CDR3 nucleotides read TGCAGCCATTTGGGACAGTCGTACTCCTACGAGCAGTACTTC. It codes for CSHLGQSYSYEQYF.

The J gene is TRBJ2-2, the V gene TRBV25-1, with D perhaps given as TRBD1 or TRBD2 (6 bases each). The ends were cut back, 4 bases at V and 5 bases at J, with 14 bases in the middle. CDR1 is MGHDK and CDR2 is SYGVNS in the germline V gene. The length of the CDR3 is 15 residues. The CDR3 region is CASSVSGARTGELFF. DNA for the CDR3: TGTGCCAGCAGTGTTTCGGGGGCGAGGACCGGGGAGCTGTTTTTT.

This clonotype was counted at least ten times. V is TRBV19 and J is TRBJ2-1; D might be TRBD1 (5 bases). V was clipped by 1 base and J by 10 bases, with 11 bases between them. Germline CDR1 reads LNHDA; CDR2 reads SQIVND (reference sequence). This CDR3 is built from 13 residues. The chain's CDR3 is CASSIVRGKEQFF. The CDR3 DNA follows: TGTGCCAGTAGTATAGTAAGGGGCAAGGAGCAGTTCTTC. The full variable domain, its missing parts supplied by reference TRBV19 and TRBJ2-1, is DGGITQSPKYLFRKEGQNVTLSCEQNLNHDAMYWYRQDPGQGLRLIYYSQIVNDFQKGDIAEGYSVSREKKESFPLTVTSAQKNPTAFYLCASSIVRGKEQFFGPGTRLTVL.

This clonotype was recorded many times. V gene TRBV7-3 combines with J gene TRBJ1-1; no clear D gene. The CDR3 totals 15 residues. Between the trimmed V and J ends, which lost 5 bases and 1 base, there was a span of 14 bases. From germline, CDR1 is SGHTA and CDR2 FQGTGA. The CDR3 loop reads CASSPLARANTEAFF. The DNA for the CDR3 is TGTGCCAGCAGCCCCCTCGCTAGGGCGAACACTGAAGCTTTCTTT.

The chain joins TRBV6-1 to TRBJ1-2, with TRBD1 matching 12 bases. Looked up from germline, CDR1 is MNHNS and CDR2 is SASEGT. The CDR3 has 18 amino acids. Trimming cost V 2 bases and J 2 bases; bases outside gene matches: 9. The CDR3 reads CASSERGTGGDRNYGYTF. For the CDR3, the DNA is TGTGCCAGCAGTGAAAGGGGGACAGGGGGCGACCGGAACTATGGCTACACCTTC.

There are a few counts of this clonotype. The chain employs TRBV29-1 and TRBJ1-2; D unclear. V gave up 4 bases and J gave up 8 bases, with 11 bases separating them. The CDR3 sequence is 11 residues long. The germline V gene has CDR1 SQVTM and CDR2 ANQGSEA. For the CDR3, the DNA is TGCAGCGTTGGGACCGCCGGCGGCTACACCTTC. Protein product: CSVGTAGGYTF.

This clonotype appeared a single time. This may be a read error, as it is one base from a much larger clone. The gene calls are TRBV4-1 and TRBJ1-5; D unresolved. CDR3 length equals 15 residues. Germline CDR1 MGHRA, CDR2 YSYEKL. As DNA, the CDR3 is TGCGTCAGCAGCCAAGTTGGAGATAGCAATCAGCCCCAGCATTTT. It codes for CVSSQVGDSNQPQHF.

This clonotype was observed at least ten times. The chain uses TRBV13 and TRBJ2-7; 7 bases align to TRBD1. V was clipped by 0 bases and J by 0 bases; unmatched bases: 2. The CDR3 is 15 amino acids. Germline assignment: CDR1 PRHDT and CDR2 FYEKMQ (reference sequence). CDR3 sequence reads: CASSLGQGDSYEQYF. The CDR3 DNA reads TGTGCCAGCAGCTTAGGGCAGGGGGACTCCTACGAGCAGTACTTC.

This clonotype was observed a few times. V usage is TRBV24-1 and J usage is TRBJ1-1, with D perhaps matching TRBD1 (6 bases). Germline CDR1 KGHDR, CDR2 SFDVKD. Trimming left V 9 bases short and J 7 bases short, with 20 bases between. The CDR3 covers 14 residues. This CDR3 is CATSTGQGTREAFF. DNA for the CDR3: TGTGCCACCTCTACGGGGCAGGGGACTCGTGAAGCTTTCTTT.

This clonotype was detected many times. The DNA for the CDR3 is TGCAGCGTTGAGGGGCTAGCGGCGAGCTACGAGCAGTACTTC. Its protein product is CSVEGLAASYEQYF. This chain joins TRBV29-1 and TRBJ2-7; TRBD2 matches at 7 bases. Germline V lookup: CDR1 SQVTM, CDR2 ANQGSEA. Trimming took 3 bases from V and 3 from J; bases not matched to a gene: 8. This CDR3 has 14 amino acids.

The J gene is TRBJ2-7, the V gene TRBV15, with unresolved D. This CDR3 contains 15 residues. CDR1 and CDR2 from the germline V gene are LNHNV and YYDKDF (reference sequence). The germline V and J ends were trimmed by 1 base and 6 bases, with 16 bases remaining between them. DNA of the CDR3: TGTGCCACCAGCAGAGGGGGATCCGTCTTCGCCGAGCAGTACTTC. Amino acid sequence: CATSRGGSVFAEQYF.

The chain employs TRBV11-1 and TRBJ2-3; TRBD1 or TRBD2 may be the D gene (6 bases each). CDR1 SGHAT and CDR2 FQDESV come from the germline V gene (reference sequence). The CDR3 spans 16 residues. With 5 bases removed from V and 1 base from J, the gap between germline ends came to 16 bases. The CDR3: CASSPLGGEGTDTQYF. CDR3 nucleotide sequence: TGTGCCAGCAGCCCCCTCGGGGGCGAGGGCACAGATACGCAGTATTTT.

The J gene is TRBJ1-5, the V gene TRBV20-1; 7 nucleotides match TRBD1. V dropped 6 bases and J dropped 5; count of bases not matched to a gene: 13. The CDR3 length is 15 residues. In germline, CDR1 is DFQATT, CDR2 SNEGSKA (reference sequence). CDR3 sequence reads: CSARQTYRGDQPQHF. The CDR3 coding sequence is TGCAGTGCCAGACAAACTTACAGGGGTGATCAGCCCCAGCATTTT.

This chain connects TRBV7-2 to TRBJ1-3, with no clear D. Germline values: CDR1 SGHTA, CDR2 FQGNSA. The CDR3 contains 14 residues. Trimming stripped 3 bases from V and 0 bases from J, with 6 bases between. DNA of the CDR3: TGTGCCAGCAGCTTGGCTTTCTCTGGAAACACCATATATTTT. Its translation: CASSLAFSGNTIYF.